These T cell receptor beta chains were read from a single sample in a study of OX40 agonist ivuxolimab in advanced cancers. Sequencing used immunoSEQ multiplex PCR; TCRdb keeps in-frame clones, though not all of them. The table lists more than 45,000 clones, 65% to 90% of them singletons. Material: CD4+ or CD8+ T cells sorted from blood, obtained in a trial of the OX40 agonist ivuxolimab. All receptors derive from an adult with an advanced solid tumor such as melanoma, head and neck, liver or kidney cancer. CDR3s include the opening cysteine and the closing phenylalanine or tryptophan. The D gene is left open where the match is weak. Expanded clones get a size class; other rows say once, few or many, or leave the size out.

cdr3_length: 15; v_call: TRBV5-1; j_call: TRBJ2-3; clone_size: -; d_call: -; cdr3_nt: TGCGCCAGCAGCTTGGCTGTGACCCCCCAAAATACGCAGTATTTT; cdr3_aa: CASSLAVTPQNTQYF
cdr3_length: 13; v_call: TRBV19; j_call: TRBJ1-5; clone_size: once; d_call: -; cdr3_nt: TGTGCCAGTAACAACAGGGTCAATCAGCCCCAGCATTTT; cdr3_aa: CASNNRVNQPQHF
cdr3_length: 23; v_call: TRBV19; j_call: TRBJ2-2; clone_size: -; d_call: TRBD2; cdr3_nt: TGTGCCAGTAGTATTCATACTACCCCGGGACTAGCGGGAGTGAGATACTCGACCGGGGAGCTGTTTTTT; cdr3_aa: CASSIHTTPGLAGVRYSTGELFF
cdr3_length: 13; v_call: TRBV6-1; j_call: TRBJ1-5; clone_size: -; d_call: -; cdr3_nt: TGTGCCAGCAGTGATGGGGTCCGACAGCCCCAGCATTTT; cdr3_aa: CASSDGVRQPQHF
cdr3_length: 14; v_call: TRBV5-1; j_call: TRBJ1-4; clone_size: -; d_call: TRBD1; cdr3_nt: TGCGCCAGCAGTGGACAGGGAAGTAATGAAAAACTGTTTTTT; cdr3_aa: CASSGQGSNEKLFF
cdr3_length: 14; v_call: TRBV5-1; j_call: TRBJ2-5; clone_size: -; d_call: -; cdr3_nt: TGCGCCAGCAGCTTGGGATGGGACCAAGAGACCCAGTACTTC; cdr3_aa: CASSLGWDQETQYF
cdr3_length: 18; v_call: TRBV19; j_call: TRBJ2-4; clone_size: -; d_call: -; cdr3_nt: TGTGCCAGTAGTATAGGGTGGCGAGGCAGAAAAAACCAGAACATTCAGTACTTC; cdr3_aa: CASSIGWRGRKNQNIQYF
cdr3_length: 14; v_call: TRBV6-6; j_call: TRBJ1-1; clone_size: -; d_call: TRBD1; cdr3_nt: TGTGCCAGCAGCCTGGACAGGGAGGGGACTGAAGCTTTCTTT; cdr3_aa: CASSLDREGTEAFF
cdr3_length: 16; v_call: TRBV6-6; j_call: TRBJ2-2; clone_size: -; d_call: TRBD2; cdr3_nt: TGTGCCAGCACCAACGGGGGACTAGGGAACACCGGGGAGCTGTTTTTT; cdr3_aa: CASTNGGLGNTGELFF
cdr3_length: 15; v_call: TRBV5-1; j_call: TRBJ2-2; clone_size: -; d_call: -; cdr3_nt: TGCGCCACTAAACGAGGAGCAGAGAACACCGGGGAGCTGTTTTTT; cdr3_aa: CATKRGAENTGELFF
cdr3_length: 12; v_call: TRBV19; j_call: TRBJ1-2; clone_size: -; d_call: -; cdr3_nt: TGTGCCAGGGGTGGGACGGACTATGGCTACACCTTC; cdr3_aa: CARGGTDYGYTF
cdr3_length: 11; v_call: TRBV11-2; j_call: TRBJ2-5; clone_size: -; d_call: -; cdr3_nt: TGTGCCAGCAGCTTAGAGGGCCGGCCGTACTTC; cdr3_aa: CASSLEGRPYF
cdr3_length: 15; v_call: TRBV5-1; j_call: TRBJ2-7; clone_size: -; d_call: TRBD2; cdr3_nt: TGCGCCAGCAGCGGTAATAGCGGGGGGATTGACGAGCAGTACTTC; cdr3_aa: CASSGNSGGIDEQYF
cdr3_length: 15; v_call: TRBV14; j_call: TRBJ2-2; clone_size: -; d_call: -; cdr3_nt: TGTGCCAGCAGCTCCCCGGGTACGAACACCGGGGAGCTGTTTTTT; cdr3_aa: CASSSPGTNTGELFF
cdr3_length: 16; v_call: TRBV5-1; j_call: TRBJ2-2; clone_size: -; d_call: TRBD2; cdr3_nt: TGCGCCAGCAGCTGGACGACTAGCGGGGTGATCGGGGAGCTGTTTTTT; cdr3_aa: CASSWTTSGVIGELFF
cdr3_length: 12; v_call: TRBV30; j_call: TRBJ2-7; clone_size: -; d_call: TRBD1; cdr3_nt: TGTGCCTGGGACAGGGGGTCCTACGAGCAGTACTTC; cdr3_aa: CAWDRGSYEQYF
cdr3_length: 14; v_call: TRBV30; j_call: TRBJ1-4; clone_size: few; d_call: -; cdr3_nt: TGTGCCTGGAGTGTACCTCCCCGTAATGAAAAACTGTTTTTT; cdr3_aa: CAWSVPPRNEKLFF
cdr3_length: 14; v_call: TRBV19; j_call: TRBJ2-7; clone_size: once; d_call: -; cdr3_nt: TGTGCCAGTAGTCCTCAGAGACAATCCTACGAGCAGTACTTC; cdr3_aa: CASSPQRQSYEQYF
cdr3_length: 13; v_call: TRBV29-1; j_call: TRBJ2-2; clone_size: -; d_call: -; cdr3_nt: TGCAGCGTTGATTCGCGGAACACCGGGGAGCTGTTTTTT; cdr3_aa: CSVDSRNTGELFF
cdr3_length: 15; v_call: TRBV5-1; j_call: TRBJ2-2; clone_size: -; d_call: -; cdr3_nt: TGCGCCAGCAGCTTGTTGGGGGTATACACCGGGGAGCTGTTTTTT; cdr3_aa: CASSLLGVYTGELFF
cdr3_length: 18; v_call: TRBV2; j_call: TRBJ1-2; clone_size: -; d_call: TRBD1; cdr3_nt: TGTGCCAGCGGATCCGGGACAGGGGATCGGGGAGCTAACTATGGCTACACCTTC; cdr3_aa: CASGSGTGDRGANYGYTF
cdr3_length: 18; v_call: TRBV11-2; j_call: TRBJ2-6; clone_size: -; d_call: TRBD1; cdr3_nt: TGTGCCAGCAGCTCCCAGGGACAGGGGGGCTCTGGGGCCAACGTCCTGACTTTC; cdr3_aa: CASSSQGQGGSGANVLTF
cdr3_length: 13; v_call: TRBV19; j_call: TRBJ2-2; clone_size: -; d_call: TRBD1; cdr3_nt: TGTGCCAGTAACAGGGGCAGGGCCGGGGAGCTGTTTTTT; cdr3_aa: CASNRGRAGELFF
cdr3_length: 14; v_call: TRBV10-1; j_call: TRBJ2-7; clone_size: once; d_call: TRBD2; cdr3_nt: TGCGCCAGCAGTCCTAGCGGGAAACGAGGCGAGCAGTACTTC; cdr3_aa: CASSPSGKRGEQYF
cdr3_length: 18; v_call: TRBV18; j_call: TRBJ2-2; clone_size: -; d_call: -; cdr3_nt: TGTGCCAGCTCACCACCGAGTCTACCCCGTTCCGACACCGGGGAGCTGTTTTTT; cdr3_aa: CASSPPSLPRSDTGELFF
cdr3_length: 14; v_call: TRBV11-2; j_call: TRBJ2-1; clone_size: -; d_call: -; cdr3_nt: TGTGCCAGCAGCTTAGATTGGATCGGCAATGAGCAGTTCTTC; cdr3_aa: CASSLDWIGNEQFF
cdr3_length: 13; v_call: TRBV29-1; j_call: TRBJ1-1; clone_size: -; d_call: TRBD1; cdr3_nt: TGCAGCGTAGTCCGACAGGGGACGAGTGAAGCTTTCTTT; cdr3_aa: CSVVRQGTSEAFF
cdr3_length: 15; v_call: TRBV27; j_call: TRBJ1-2; clone_size: -; d_call: -; cdr3_nt: TGTGCCAGCAGTTTAGGGCAGGGAGGTACCTATGGCTACACCTTC; cdr3_aa: CASSLGQGGTYGYTF
cdr3_length: 15; v_call: TRBV28; j_call: TRBJ1-5; clone_size: -; d_call: -; cdr3_nt: TGTGCCACCTCTCCGAGCGGACAACGCAATCAGCCCCAGCATTTT; cdr3_aa: CATSPSGQRNQPQHF
cdr3_length: 16; v_call: TRBV7-9; j_call: TRBJ2-3; clone_size: -; d_call: TRBD2; cdr3_nt: TGTGCCAGCAGCCGCGGGACTAGCGGGGCAAAAGATACGCAGTATTTT; cdr3_aa: CASSRGTSGAKDTQYF
cdr3_length: 12; v_call: TRBV6-5; j_call: TRBJ2-2; clone_size: -; d_call: -; cdr3_nt: TGTGCCAGCAGTTCAACCACCGGGGAGCTGTTTTTT; cdr3_aa: CASSSTTGELFF
cdr3_length: 14; v_call: TRBV11-2; j_call: TRBJ1-2; clone_size: few; d_call: TRBD1; cdr3_nt: TGTGCCAGCACCATCAGAGGGACAGACTATGGCTACACCTTC; cdr3_aa: CASTIRGTDYGYTF
cdr3_length: 17; v_call: TRBV18; j_call: TRBJ1-4; clone_size: -; d_call: -; cdr3_nt: TGTGCCAGCTCACCTGGCTGGAGTGGGTCGTCTAATGAAAAACTGTTTTTT; cdr3_aa: CASSPGWSGSSNEKLFF
cdr3_length: 16; v_call: TRBV27; j_call: TRBJ2-1; clone_size: -; d_call: TRBD2; cdr3_nt: TGTGCCAGCAGTTTAAGCGGGAGGATCTCCTACAATAAGCAGTTCTTC; cdr3_aa: CASSLSGRISYNKQFF
cdr3_length: 13; v_call: TRBV7-9; j_call: TRBJ2-3; clone_size: -; d_call: -; cdr3_nt: TGTGCCAGCAGCTTAGGGTCTACAGATACGCAGTATTTT; cdr3_aa: CASSLGSTDTQYF
cdr3_length: 15; v_call: TRBV7-6; j_call: TRBJ2-1; clone_size: -; d_call: TRBD2; cdr3_nt: TGTGCCAGCAGCCCAGGGACTAGCGACTACAATGAGCAGTTCTTC; cdr3_aa: CASSPGTSDYNEQFF
cdr3_length: 15; v_call: TRBV7-9; j_call: TRBJ2-5; clone_size: -; d_call: TRBD2; cdr3_nt: TGTGCCAGCAGCCTCGGACTAGCGGGAGTGGAGACCCAGTACTTC; cdr3_aa: CASSLGLAGVETQYF
cdr3_length: 14; v_call: TRBV2; j_call: TRBJ2-5; clone_size: -; d_call: TRBD1; cdr3_nt: TGTGCCAGCAGGTGGGGACAGCCACAAGAGACCCAGTACTTC; cdr3_aa: CASRWGQPQETQYF
cdr3_length: 13; v_call: TRBV30; j_call: TRBJ1-5; clone_size: few; d_call: -; cdr3_nt: TGTGCCTGGAGTCATACACGGGGGGAACCCCAGCATTTT; cdr3_aa: CAWSHTRGEPQHF
cdr3_length: 15; v_call: TRBV5-8; j_call: TRBJ2-3; clone_size: -; d_call: TRBD2; cdr3_nt: TGTGCCAGCAGCTCCGGACTAGTGGGCCGGGATACGCAGTATTTT; cdr3_aa: CASSSGLVGRDTQYF
cdr3_length: 16; v_call: TRBV7-9; j_call: TRBJ1-2; clone_size: -; d_call: TRBD1; cdr3_nt: TGTGCCAGCAGCGTCGGGACAGGGGGCGCAGACTATGGCTACACCTTC; cdr3_aa: CASSVGTGGADYGYTF
cdr3_length: 17; v_call: TRBV12-5; j_call: TRBJ2-3; clone_size: -; d_call: -; cdr3_nt: TGTGCTAGTGGTTTGGGCCGTGTGGGCGCGAGCACAGATACGCAGTATTTT; cdr3_aa: CASGLGRVGASTDTQYF
cdr3_length: 14; v_call: TRBV6-6; j_call: TRBJ2-7; clone_size: once; d_call: TRBD1; cdr3_nt: TGTGCCAGCAGTTTCGGACAGGGCGGGTACGAGCAGTACTTC; cdr3_aa: CASSFGQGGYEQYF
cdr3_length: 14; v_call: TRBV27; j_call: TRBJ2-1; clone_size: -; d_call: TRBD1; cdr3_nt: TGTGCCAGCAGCCCGATGACAGGGTTCAATGAGCAGTTCTTC; cdr3_aa: CASSPMTGFNEQFF
cdr3_length: 18; v_call: TRBV7-6; j_call: TRBJ2-7; clone_size: once; d_call: -; cdr3_nt: TGTGCCAGCAGCTTAGGAGCTCTCGCGCGGGGGCATTCCTACGAGCAGTACTTC; cdr3_aa: CASSLGALARGHSYEQYF